This T cell receptor (beta chain) stems from a study of CD8 T cells in Susac syndrome. Whole-study results and caveats: In its TCR sequencing and HLA analysis, the study acknowledged that the number of individuals was relatively small.

Turning to this clonotype: Its specificity is unknown.

Sequencing targeted TCR beta in blood CD8+ and CD4+ T cells. RNA, at 0.5 to 1 ug, was reverse transcribed with random hexamers. With immunoSEQ multiplex PCR, TCR beta CDR3 was amplified across 54 Vbeta and 13 Jbeta. Using its own MiXCR run on the immunoSEQ multiplex PCR reads, TCRdb lists one record per CDR3 protein. The profile shows about 210,000 distinct CDR3 sequences, roughly 96% of them singletons. Germline-derived CDR1 and CDR2 are SGDLS and YYNGEE. Deletions cut 0 bases from V and 4 bases from J, with 10 bases between. There are 14 residues in the CDR3. The clonotype was recovered from a human donor with multiple sclerosis. This chain uses TRBV9 with TRBJ1-1; D possibly corresponds to TRBD1 (5 bases). The sequenced sample was CD4+ T cells from PBMCs. The CDR3 region has the DNA TGTGCCAGCAGCGTAGGGGGCGCGAGCACTGAAGCTTTCTTT. Amino acid sequence: CASSVGGASTEAFF. Looking up the rest from reference TRBV9 and TRBJ1-1 gives the full variable domain: DSGVTQTPKHLITATGQRVTLRCSPRSGDLSVYWYQQSLDQGLQFLIQYYNGEERAKGNILERFSAQQFPDLHSELNLSSLELGDSALYFCASSVGGASTEAFFGQGTRLTVV.